Presented here are 30 T cell receptor beta chains from one specimen sequenced in a study of cytomegalovirus exposure and HLA in healthy donors. PCR used 60 Vbeta primers and 13 Jbeta primers. Sequencing was performed with immunoSEQ multiplex PCR; in TCRdb, only in-frame clones are kept and a portion is missing. This sample's table reports some 120,000 clones. Sequencing was carried out using PBMCs. All receptors come from a man aged 35 to 55 in good health and CMV-seropositive.

V gene TRBV29-1 combines with J gene TRBJ1-2, with 7 nucleotides matching TRBD1. CDR1 and CDR2 (germline): SQVTM, ANQGSEA. V shed 4 bases, J shed 5 bases, and the junction held 16 bases outside the gene matches. The CDR3 consists of 16 residues. Written as DNA, the CDR3 is TGCAGCGTTGTAGGGACAGAGGGGGGCCCTGGATATGGCTACACCTTC. Its translation: CSVVGTEGGPGYGYTF.

The chain has TRBV4-1 and TRBJ2-2; tentative D call: TRBD2 (6 bases). Germline CDR1 reads MGHRA; CDR2 reads YSYEKL. Trimming took 0 bases from V and 13 from J, leaving 12 bases between them. The CDR3 sequence is 13 residues long. CDR3 sequence (DNA): TGCGCCAGCAGCCAAGATAGGCGGGGCGCGCTGTTTTTT. Translated: CASSQDRRGALFF.

The genes are TRBV5-6 and TRBJ1-1, with D hard to call. Between the trimmed V and J ends, which lost 0 bases and 12 bases, there was a span of 15 bases. The CDR3 has 13 residues. Germline loops: CDR1 SGHDT, CDR2 YYEEEE. The CDR3 region has the DNA TGTGCCAGCAGCTTGGGTAGCTCCCGGAAGACTTTCTTT. Translated: CASSLGSSRKTFF. The full variable domain, its missing parts supplied by reference TRBV5-6 and TRBJ1-1, is DAGVTQSPTHLIKTRGQQVTLRCSPKSGHDTVSWYQQALGQGPQFIFQYYEEEERQRGNFPDRFSGHQFPNYSSELNVNALLLGDSALYLCASSLGSSRKTFFGQGTRLTVV.

This chain links TRBV6-5 with TRBJ1-1, with TRBD1 matching over 8 bases. The V and J ends lost 7 bases and 0 bases, in that order; junction bases with no gene match: 4. The germline gives CDR1 MNHEY, CDR2 SVGAGI. This CDR3 comprises 14 residues. The CDR3 protein is CASNDRGMNTEAFF. The CDR3 nucleotides are TGTGCCAGCAACGACAGGGGTATGAACACTGAAGCTTTCTTT.

This rearrangement joins TRBV11-2 to TRBJ2-4, with D unresolved. Trimming took 2 bases from V and 0 from J, leaving 5 bases between them. CDR1 is SGHAT and CDR2 is FQNNGV in the germline V gene. CDR3 length: 14 amino acids. CDR3 residues: CASSLSEAKNIQYF. The CDR3 DNA follows: TGTGCCAGCAGCTTAAGCGAAGCCAAAAACATTCAGTACTTC.

V gene TRBV11-2 combines with J gene TRBJ2-3; 7 bases are a match to TRBD2. Trimming at V came to 0 bases and at J to 5 bases, leaving 8 bases not matched to a gene. The CDR3 contains 16 residues. Per the germline V gene, CDR1 is SGHAT and CDR2 is FQNNGV. CDR3 sequence: CASSLDLAAILDTQYF. CDR3 coding DNA: TGTGCCAGCAGCTTAGATCTAGCGGCGATTTTAGATACGCAGTATTTT.

The rearrangement uses TRBV28 and TRBJ1-3; 9 bases map to TRBD1. The CDR3 loop spans 15 amino acids. CDR1 and CDR2 (germline): MDHEN, SYDVKM. The trim removed 2 bases at V and 7 bases at J, leaving 6 bases unmatched. The chain's CDR3 is CASSLPGQGGNTIYF. DNA for the CDR3: TGTGCCAGCAGTTTACCGGGACAGGGAGGCAACACCATATATTTT.

V is TRBV19 and J is TRBJ1-5, with D possibly being TRBD1 (6 bases). The CDR3 totals 15 residues. Trimming pared 2 bases from V and 1 base from J, leaving 9 bases between. Germline CDR1 and CDR2: LNHDA and SQIVND (reference sequence). CDR3 region: CASSILGGSNQPQHF. The DNA of the CDR3 is TGTGCCAGTAGTATATTAGGGGGAAGCAATCAGCCCCAGCATTTT.

The chain is built from TRBV7-9 and TRBJ2-3, with 7 nucleotides matching TRBD2. CDR1 is SEHNR and CDR2 is FQNEAQ in the germline V gene (reference sequence). V gave up 1 base and J gave up 4 bases; unmatched junction bases: 5. The CDR3 totals 15 residues. The CDR3 loop reads CASSLVAGAADTQYF. DNA for the CDR3: TGTGCCAGCAGCTTAGTGGCGGGAGCGGCAGATACGCAGTATTTT.

The genes are TRBV9 and TRBJ2-2, with 8 bases lining up with TRBD2. Looked up from germline, CDR1 is SGDLS and CDR2 is YYNGEE. This CDR3 contains 16 residues. The trim removed 3 bases at V and 1 base at J, leaving 5 bases unmatched. In nucleotides, the CDR3 is TGTGCCAGCAGCGGTCCTAGCGGGTGGAACACCGGGGAGCTGTTTTTT. Translating it yields CASSGPSGWNTGELFF. The variable domain in full, with the rest retrieved from reference TRBV9 and TRBJ2-2, is DSGVTQTPKHLITATGQRVTLRCSPRSGDLSVYWYQQSLDQGLQFLIQYYNGEERAKGNILERFSAQQFPDLHSELNLSSLELGDSALYFCASSGPSGWNTGELFFGEGSRLTVL.

This rearrangement joins TRBV9 to TRBJ2-7; D may be TRBD2 (6 bases). V was trimmed by 3 bases and J by 1 base, leaving 8 bases between them. CDR1 is SGDLS, CDR2 YYNGEE, per germline. This CDR3 has 13 residues. The CDR3 is CASSAGLSYEQYF. The CDR3 DNA is TGTGCCAGCAGCGCGGGACTTTCCTACGAGCAGTACTTC.

The chain links TRBV13 to TRBJ2-1; 8 positions agree with TRBD2. CDR1 and CDR2 from the germline V gene are PRHDT and FYEKMQ (reference sequence). The length of the CDR3 is 15 residues. The J segment lost 2 bases and the V segment lost 5 bases, leaving 5 bases of the junction unmatched. The CDR3 sequence is CASSVSGRTYNEQFF. Written as DNA, the CDR3 is TGTGCCAGCAGCGTCAGCGGGAGAACCTACAATGAGCAGTTCTTC.

The V call is TRBV6-1, the J call TRBJ2-5, with D possibly matching TRBD2 (6 bases). Germline V gene lookup returns CDR1 MNHNS and CDR2 SASEGT. This CDR3 has 14 residues. Trimming took 6 bases from V and 0 from J, leaving 11 bases between them. CDR3: CASSPGGDQETQYF. The DNA of the CDR3 is TGTGCCAGCAGCCCCGGGGGAGACCAAGAGACCCAGTACTTC.

The rearrangement joins TRBV29-1 to TRBJ1-1; D unresolved. Germline V gene lookup returns CDR1 SQVTM and CDR2 ANQGSEA. This CDR3 contains 21 residues. The V gene lost 4 bases and the J gene lost 1 base, with 34 bases spanning the gap. CDR3 sequence reads: CSVVPGRSPEVRVQANTEAFF. DNA for the CDR3: TGCAGCGTTGTACCCGGCAGATCTCCGGAAGTTCGGGTCCAAGCGAACACTGAAGCTTTCTTT.

The chain uses TRBV27 and TRBJ2-1, with 8 bases aligning to TRBD2. V was clipped by 10 bases and J by 7 bases; unmatched bases: 15. The CDR3 has 15 amino acids. Germline assignment: CDR1 MNHEY and CDR2 SMNVEV (reference sequence). CDR3 DNA sequence: TGTGCCATCGGGGGGCGGACTAGCTTCCCAAATGAGCAGTTCTTC. Protein product: CAIGGRTSFPNEQFF.

The V and J genes are TRBV10-3 and TRBJ2-5, with 13 bases identical to TRBD2. V lost 3 bases and J lost 3; bases outside the gene matches: 1. Germline V gene sequence: CDR1 ENHRY, CDR2 SYGVKD. The CDR3 spans 15 residues. The CDR3 bases are TGTGCCATCAGTGACGGGACTAGCGGGAAAGAGACCCAGTACTTC. Translated, it gives CAISDGTSGKETQYF.

The CDR3 is CASSQGLLETQYF. DNA for the CDR3: TGTGCCAGCAGCCAGGGACTTTTGGAGACCCAGTACTTC. The chain carries TRBV6-6 and TRBJ2-5; possibly TRBD2 for D (6 bases). The CDR3 is made up of 13 amino acids. Deletions cut 6 bases from V and 5 bases from J, with 13 bases between. Per the germline V gene, CDR1 is MNHNY and CDR2 is SVGAGI (reference sequence).

The CDR3 spells CASNQNGGGQFF. Written as DNA, the CDR3 is TGTGCCAGTAACCAAAACGGGGGTGGGCAGTTCTTC. The chain recombines TRBV19 with TRBJ2-1; maybe TRBD2 (6 bases). V lost 7 bases, J lost 12 bases, and 16 bases lay in between. In germline, CDR1 is LNHDA, CDR2 SQIVND (reference sequence). The CDR3 extends over 12 amino acids.

The chain links TRBV7-9 to TRBJ2-7, with D possibly TRBD1 on 6 matching bases. The V end lost 3 bases, the J end lost 5 bases, and 17 bases lay between the germline ends. The CDR3 totals 15 residues. CDR1 is SEHNR, CDR2 FQNEAQ, per germline (reference sequence). CDR3 sequence: CASSFRGPPDDEQYF. The DNA of the CDR3 is TGTGCCAGCAGCTTCAGGGGTCCCCCTGATGACGAGCAGTACTTC.

The chain has TRBV4-1 and TRBJ2-3; 8 bases match TRBD2. V dropped 0 bases and J dropped 1; count of bases not matched to a gene: 6. CDR1 is MGHRA, CDR2 YSYEKL, per germline. The CDR3 length is 17 residues. The CDR3 coding sequence is TGCGCCAGCAGCCAAGATTCACCGACTAGCGGCACAGATACGCAGTATTTT. This codes for CASSQDSPTSGTDTQYF.

The genes are TRBV4-2 and TRBJ2-1, with 11 positions matching TRBD2. CDR1 and CDR2 (germline): LGHNA, YNFKEQ. The CDR3 extends over 21 amino acids. V trimming: 4 bases; J trimming: 0 bases; junction bases outside the gene matches: 17. Written as DNA, the CDR3 is TGTGCCAGCAGCCGCCAAGGGGGAGCGGGACTAGCGGCTAACTCCTACAATGAGCAGTTCTTC. Translating it yields CASSRQGGAGLAANSYNEQFF.

The genes are TRBV5-5 and TRBJ2-7; 7 bases line up with TRBD1. Germline CDR1 is SGHKS and CDR2 is YYEKEE (reference sequence). The CDR3 has 15 residues. V lost 2 bases and J lost 1; bases outside the gene matches: 6. DNA of the CDR3: TGTGCCAGCAGCTTAATGGGACAGACATCCTACGAGCAGTACTTC. Its translation is CASSLMGQTSYEQYF.

The CDR3 is CASSRGQEGLLNTQYF. In DNA form, the CDR3 reads TGTGCCAGCAGCCGGGGACAGGAGGGCCTTTTGAATACGCAGTATTTT. The chain recombines TRBV5-4 with TRBJ2-3, with 8 bases aligning to TRBD1. Unmatched junction bases numbered 14, after V lost 4 bases and J lost 7 bases. CDR1 and CDR2 (germline): SGHNT, YYREEE (reference sequence). The CDR3 consists of 16 residues.

The rearrangement links TRBV27 to TRBJ2-2, with TRBD1 matching 9 bases. Germline V lookup: CDR1 MNHEY, CDR2 SMNVEV (reference sequence). The CDR3 covers 16 residues. Trimming removed 6 bases from V and 1 base from J; junction bases left unmatched: 6. The CDR3 DNA reads TGTGCCAGCAGCAGGGGACAGGGTAGGAACACCGGGGAGCTGTTTTTT. It specifies CASSRGQGRNTGELFF.

The chain links TRBV21-1 to TRBJ1-4; the DNA was not compared with TRBD1, the D call given in the table. TRBV21-1 constitutes a pseudogene. This CDR3 is 16 amino acids long. DNA for the CDR3: TGTGCCAGCAGCACCCTCCAGGGGGCGCAGGATGAAAAACTGTTTTTT. Its translation is CASSTLQGAQDEKLFF.

This sequence joins TRBV11-2 and TRBJ1-5, with a tentative D call TRBD1 (6 bases). Germline-derived CDR1 and CDR2 are SGHAT and FQNNGV. Between the trimmed V and J ends, which lost 4 bases and 4 bases, there was a span of 11 bases. CDR3 length: 14 amino acids. CDR3 sequence: CASSSGHPNQPQHF. Written as DNA, the CDR3 is TGTGCCAGCAGCTCGGGACATCCAAATCAGCCCCAGCATTTT.

The chain uses TRBV29-1 and TRBJ2-5; TRBD2 might be the D (6 bases). The CDR3 sequence is 14 residues long. Germline-derived CDR1 and CDR2 are SQVTM and ANQGSEA. Trimming left V 6 bases short and J 3 bases short, with 17 bases between. For the CDR3, the DNA is TGCAGCGTGGGGGAAGGATGGGGGGAAGAGACCCAGTACTTC. Protein: CSVGEGWGEETQYF.

The CDR3 coding sequence is TGTGCCAGTGCTGGACAGGGCTCTGGAAACACCATATATTTT. Its translation: CASAGQGSGNTIYF. V is TRBV2 and J is TRBJ1-3, with 8 bases aligning to TRBD1. Germline CDR1 and CDR2: SNHLY and FYNNEI. Germline trimming cut 9 bases from V and 0 bases from J; bases unmatched to any gene: 4. The CDR3 is 14 residues long.

The chain recombines TRBV27 with TRBJ1-1; 7 bases line up with TRBD1. Trimming took 5 bases from V and 5 from J; bases not matched to a gene: 14. The CDR3 totals 16 residues. Germline CDR1 MNHEY, CDR2 SMNVEV (reference sequence). CDR3 protein: CASSLGRRQGTTEAFF. The CDR3 bases are TGTGCCAGCAGTCTGGGAAGAAGACAGGGTACAACTGAAGCTTTCTTT.

The gene calls are TRBV7-9 and TRBJ2-6, with D perhaps matching TRBD1 (6 bases). V shed 3 bases and J shed 4 bases, with 19 bases lying between them. This CDR3 spans 18 amino acids. Germline V gives CDR1 SEHNR, CDR2 FQNEAQ (reference sequence). CDR3 amino acids: CASSFGQGSLGGANVLTF. The CDR3 bases are TGTGCCAGCAGCTTCGGTCAGGGGTCCCTGGGCGGGGCCAACGTCCTGACTTTC.